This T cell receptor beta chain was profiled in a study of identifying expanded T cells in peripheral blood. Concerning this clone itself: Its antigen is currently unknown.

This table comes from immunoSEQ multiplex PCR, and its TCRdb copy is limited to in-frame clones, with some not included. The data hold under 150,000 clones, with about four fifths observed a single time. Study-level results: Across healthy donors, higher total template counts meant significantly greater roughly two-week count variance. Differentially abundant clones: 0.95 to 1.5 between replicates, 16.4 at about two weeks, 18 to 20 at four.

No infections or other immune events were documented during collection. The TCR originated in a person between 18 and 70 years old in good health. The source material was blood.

The CDR3 region is CASSPSRSSYYEQYF. The CDR3 DNA reads TGTGCCAGCTCACCAAGCAGGTCGAGCTACTACGAGCAGTACTTC. The chain combines TRBV18 with TRBJ2-7; the D is unclear. V lost 2 bases and J lost 3, with 14 bases in between. CDR1 and CDR2 (germline): KGHSH, LQKENI. The CDR3 has 15 residues.